Below, 28 T cell receptor beta chains from the same sample are listed, as sequenced in a study of shared clonotypes between healthy human individuals. The data were produced by immunoSEQ multiplex PCR, yet TCRdb's version contains in-frame clones alone and is incomplete. The sample records about 960,000 clones, over 60% being singletons. What was sequenced was memory CD4+ T cells sorted from blood. Subset of the sample: CD45RA-negative fraction. All receptors derive from a man aged 18 to 29 in good health.

The chain joins TRBV6-1 to TRBJ1-5; TRBD1 might be the D (6 bases). The CDR3 length is 15 residues. Trimming cost V 6 bases and J 0 bases, with 12 bases left between them. Germline V gene data show CDR1 as MNHNS and CDR2 as SASEGT. The CDR3 DNA reads as TGTGCCAGCAGGGAACAGGGAAGTAGCAATCAGCCCCAGCATTTT. Translated: CASREQGSSNQPQHF.

J is TRBJ2-1 and V is TRBV5-1; the match to TRBD1 covers 10 bases. Germline lookup yields CDR1 SGHRS and CDR2 YFSETQ. The V segment lost 1 base and the J segment 8 bases; nucleotides outside the gene matches: 6. CDR3 length: 15 amino acids. The CDR3 nucleotides read TGCGCCAGCAGCTTGCAGGGACAGGGGTCCGATGAGCAGTTCTTC. It specifies CASSLQGQGSDEQFF.

The CDR3 spells CASRLGQAEAFF. The CDR3, as DNA: TGTGCCAGCAGATTAGGACAGGCCGAAGCTTTCTTT. The chain links TRBV6-6 to TRBJ1-1; 7 bases line up with TRBD1. V was clipped by 6 bases and J by 8 bases; unmatched bases: 6. There are 12 residues in the CDR3. Germline V lookup: CDR1 MNHNY, CDR2 SVGAGI (reference sequence).

The V gene is TRBV7-8, the J gene TRBJ2-2, with D perhaps being TRBD1 or TRBD2 (5 bases each). Germline V gene data show CDR1 as SGHVS and CDR2 as FQNEAQ. CDR3 length equals 14 residues. V was clipped by 5 bases and J by 4 bases, with 11 bases between them. The DNA of the CDR3 is TGTGCCAGCAGCCCTCAGGGACCCACCGGGGAGCTGTTTTTT. Encoded protein: CASSPQGPTGELFF.

CDR3 amino acids: CASSFGTSYEQYF. For the CDR3, the DNA is TGTGCCAGCAGCTTTGGGACTTCCTACGAGCAGTACTTC. This chain joins TRBV11-2 and TRBJ2-7, with D maybe TRBD2 (6 bases). The CDR3 length is 13 residues. CDR1 is SGHAT and CDR2 is FQNNGV in the germline V gene. The V end lost 3 bases, the J end lost 1 base, and 7 bases lay between the germline ends.

This CDR3 reads CASSDRSGGVYSGELFF. The CDR3 DNA follows: TGTGCCAGCAGCGACCGATCGGGAGGGGTGTATTCCGGGGAGCTGTTTTTT. The chain recombines TRBV9 with TRBJ2-2; 8 bases align to TRBD2. Germline trimming cut 3 bases from V and 6 bases from J; bases unmatched to any gene: 13. The CDR3 spans 17 residues. The V gene's germline CDR1 is SGDLS and CDR2 YYNGEE.

The genes are TRBV28 and TRBJ2-7; TRBD1 matches 9 bases. The CDR3 is 14 amino acids. V was clipped by 6 bases and J by 2 bases; unmatched bases: 5. The germline gives CDR1 MDHEN, CDR2 SYDVKM. The CDR3 nucleotides are TGTGCCAGCAGAGCCGGGACAGGGCCCTACGAGCAGTACTTC. It translates to CASRAGTGPYEQYF.

This clone was seen a single time. The chain combines TRBV30 with TRBJ2-5, with a possible D match to TRBD2 (8 bases). CDR1 is GTSNPN, CDR2 SVGIG, per germline (reference sequence). This CDR3 is built from 18 residues. The V and J ends lost 1 base and 2 bases respectively, with 23 bases between them. The DNA of the CDR3 is TGTGCCTGGAGTGGGAGGGGGCGTCTTAGCGGGAAACAAGAGACCCAGTACTTC. This encodes CAWSGRGRLSGKQETQYF.

The chain is built from TRBV18 and TRBJ2-7; maybe TRBD1 (7 bases). V dropped 4 bases and J dropped 0 bases, with 13 bases sitting between them. Per the germline V gene, CDR1 is KGHSH and CDR2 is LQKENI. CDR3 length: 15 amino acids. CDR3 sequence reads: CASSRRDSSSYEQYF. The CDR3 DNA follows: TGTGCCAGCTCACGGCGGGACAGTAGCTCCTACGAGCAGTACTTC.

The rearrangement links TRBV6-1 to TRBJ2-3; 10 bases match TRBD2. J lost 6 bases, V lost 7 bases, and 10 bases had no gene match. The CDR3 is 15 residues long. Germline lookup yields CDR1 MNHNS and CDR2 SASEGT. The CDR3: CASNEIAGGWDTQYF. Here the CDR3 DNA reads TGTGCCAGCAATGAGATAGCGGGGGGATGGGATACGCAGTATTTT.

Of note for this clone: Other DNA sequences in this specimen translate into the identical CDR3. The CDR3 spells CASSLAQGYEQYF. DNA of the CDR3: TGTGCCAGCAGCTTGGCCCAGGGATACGAGCAGTACTTC. The chain uses TRBV5-4 and TRBJ2-7; possibly TRBD1 for D (5 bases). The germline V gene encodes CDR1 SGHNT and CDR2 YYREEE (reference sequence). V was shortened by 0 bases and J by 4 bases, with 8 bases between the two germline ends. This CDR3 comprises 13 residues.

This chain's CDR3 is CSARGVGGASTEAFF. For the CDR3, the DNA is TGCAGCGCCCGAGGGGTGGGGGGAGCGAGCACTGAAGCTTTCTTT. The chain combines TRBV29-1 with TRBJ1-1; TRBD1 might be the D (5 bases). CDR1 and CDR2 (germline): SQVTM, ANQGSEA. The CDR3 runs to 15 residues. Deletions cut 7 bases from V and 4 bases from J, with 22 bases between.

V is TRBV5-1 and J is TRBJ2-2, with D possibly TRBD1 on 5 matching bases. Trimming removed 4 bases from V and 1 base from J, with 11 bases in between. The CDR3 extends over 15 amino acids. Germline V lookup: CDR1 SGHRS, CDR2 YFSETQ. The DNA of the CDR3 is TGCGCCAGCAGCGCCTTAACAGGGAACACCGGGGAGCTGTTTTTT. It specifies CASSALTGNTGELFF.

V gene TRBV19 combines with J gene TRBJ1-1; 7 positions match TRBD1. The V segment lost 7 bases and the J segment 7 bases; nucleotides outside the gene matches: 9. The CDR3 sequence is 13 residues long. Germline CDR1 reads LNHDA; CDR2 reads SQIVND (reference sequence). The CDR3 is CASNWFRDSEAFF. The DNA of the CDR3 is TGTGCCAGTAATTGGTTCCGGGACAGTGAAGCTTTCTTT.

A remark on this clone: Different DNA sequences within this sample yield the same CDR3. The chain couples TRBV5-1 to TRBJ2-5; D unclear. The V end lost 0 bases, the J end lost 1 base, and 7 bases lay between the germline ends. The CDR3 has 14 amino acids. Looked up from germline, CDR1 is SGHRS and CDR2 is YFSETQ. CDR3 residues: CASSLGGGQETQYF. The CDR3 bases are TGCGCCAGCAGCTTGGGGGGTGGCCAAGAGACCCAGTACTTC.

This sequence joins TRBV2 and TRBJ2-5, with D uncertain. Germline V gene data show CDR1 as SNHLY and CDR2 as FYNNEI. V was cut by 6 bases and J by 0 bases, with 8 bases left in between. The CDR3 extends over 13 amino acids. The CDR3, as DNA: TGTGCCAGCAGCTTAAGCTACCAAGAGACCCAGTACTTC. Residues: CASSLSYQETQYF.

The rearrangement joins TRBV5-1 to TRBJ1-1; D is unclear. V was cut by 6 bases and J by 4 bases, with 16 bases left in between. The CDR3 is 14 residues long. Germline loops: CDR1 SGHRS, CDR2 YFSETQ. This chain's CDR3 is CASTLIPGSTEAFF. The DNA of the CDR3 is TGCGCCAGCACCCTAATTCCCGGGAGCACTGAAGCTTTCTTT.

The chain recombines TRBV21-1 with TRBJ2-5; the table calls TRBD1, which could not be checked here. TRBV21-1 is labeled a pseudogene. The CDR3 consists of 16 residues. The CDR3 coding sequence is TGTGCCAGCAGCAAAGCGCGCCAGGGGTATGACGAGACCCAGTACTTC. Protein product: CASSKARQGYDETQYF.

This clone was observed a handful of times. This chain connects TRBV2 to TRBJ1-1; D possibly corresponds to TRBD1 (6 bases). The CDR3 loop spans 12 amino acids. V shed 6 bases and J shed 7 bases, with 12 bases lying between them. CDR1 SNHLY and CDR2 FYNNEI come from the germline V gene. The CDR3 coding sequence is TGTGCCAGCAGGGAACAGGGACTTGAAGCTTTCTTT. It is translated as CASREQGLEAFF.

This chain connects TRBV6-5 to TRBJ2-3, with TRBD2 matching over 11 bases. The V and J ends lost 6 bases and 7 bases, in that order; junction bases with no gene match: 9. Germline V gene lookup returns CDR1 MNHEY and CDR2 SVGAGI. This CDR3 comprises 15 residues. CDR3 sequence (DNA): TGTGCCAGCAGGGTAGCGGGAGGGCTCGTTCATACGCAGTATTTT. The encoded protein is CASRVAGGLVHTQYF.

V gene TRBV7-2 combines with J gene TRBJ2-5, with a possible D match to TRBD2 (7 bases). V shed 5 bases and J shed 4 bases, with 17 bases lying between them. This CDR3 has 15 residues. CDR1 and CDR2 (germline): SGHTA, FQGNSA. The CDR3 DNA reads as TGTGCCAGCAGCCGCCACGGGGGGCAGGGAGAGACCCAGTACTTC. This sequence encodes CASSRHGGQGETQYF.

This clone was observed at least ten times. The chain is built from TRBV6-5 and TRBJ1-2; possible D gene TRBD1, 6 bases. The germline V and J ends were trimmed by 8 bases and 3 bases, with 13 bases remaining between them. The CDR3 extends over 13 amino acids. Germline CDR1 MNHEY, CDR2 SVGAGI. This chain's CDR3 is CASAVPGDYGYTF. CDR3 nucleotide sequence: TGTGCCAGCGCAGTGCCAGGGGACTATGGCTACACCTTC.

The genes are TRBV11-2 and TRBJ2-2; D is ambiguous. V was cut by 10 bases and J by 2 bases, with 14 bases left in between. The CDR3 covers 14 residues. In germline, CDR1 is SGHAT, CDR2 FQNNGV. CDR3 amino acids: CATSSNINTGELFF. CDR3 in DNA: TGTGCCACCTCATCTAATATTAACACCGGGGAGCTGTTTTTT.

CDR3 in amino acids: CASSFGIAGNTGELFF. CDR3 nucleotides: TGCGCCAGCAGCTTCGGAATAGCGGGGAACACCGGGGAGCTGTTTTTT. V gene TRBV5-1 combines with J gene TRBJ2-2; 7 positions agree with TRBD2. Germline-derived CDR1 and CDR2 are SGHRS and YFSETQ. This CDR3 contains 16 residues. V gave up 2 bases and J gave up 1 base; unmatched junction bases: 5.

This chain joins TRBV7-2 and TRBJ1-2, with a weak D call TRBD1 (6 bases). Germline assignment: CDR1 SGHTA and CDR2 FQGNSA. This CDR3 has 15 amino acids. V lost 5 bases and J 8 bases, leaving 21 bases between the germline ends. DNA for the CDR3: TGTGCCAGCAGCGGTTTCAGGGCGTCACAGGGCGGCTACACCTTC. Translated, it gives CASSGFRASQGGYTF.

The V call is TRBV7-2, the J call TRBJ1-1; 7 bases agree with TRBD1. J lost 2 bases, V lost 0 bases, and 9 bases had no gene match. CDR1 is SGHTA and CDR2 is FQGNSA in the germline V gene. The CDR3 runs 17 residues. The CDR3 sequence is CASSLATPGTANTEAFF. As DNA, the CDR3 is TGTGCCAGCAGCTTAGCCACTCCCGGGACAGCTAACACTGAAGCTTTCTTT.

The chain employs TRBV18 and TRBJ2-5; no reliable D call. CDR1 KGHSH and CDR2 LQKENI come from the germline V gene. Trimming stripped 4 bases from V and 0 bases from J, with 6 bases between. This CDR3 comprises 13 residues. CDR3 bases: TGTGCCAGCTCACGACGGAACCAAGAGACCCAGTACTTC. Translated: CASSRRNQETQYF.

This chain uses TRBV6-6 with TRBJ2-7; 9 nucleotides match TRBD2. The CDR3 contains 16 residues. The germline gives CDR1 MNHNY, CDR2 SVGAGI (reference sequence). V was clipped by 0 bases and J by 1 base; unmatched bases: 4. The CDR3 nucleotides are TGTGCCAGCAGTTACTCGGGCGGGAGGGCATCCTACGAGCAGTACTTC. It translates to CASSYSGGRASYEQYF.